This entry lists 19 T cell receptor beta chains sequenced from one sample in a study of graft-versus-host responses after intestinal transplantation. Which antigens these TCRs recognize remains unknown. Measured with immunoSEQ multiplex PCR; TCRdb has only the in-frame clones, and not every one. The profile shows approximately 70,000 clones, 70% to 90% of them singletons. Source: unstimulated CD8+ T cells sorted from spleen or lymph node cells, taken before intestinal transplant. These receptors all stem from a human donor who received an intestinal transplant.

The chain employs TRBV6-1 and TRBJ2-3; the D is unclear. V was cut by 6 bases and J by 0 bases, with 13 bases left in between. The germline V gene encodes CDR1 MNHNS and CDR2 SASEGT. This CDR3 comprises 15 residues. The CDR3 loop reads CASSFINFSTDTQYF. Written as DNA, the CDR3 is TGTGCCAGCAGCTTTATAAACTTTAGCACAGATACGCAGTATTTT.

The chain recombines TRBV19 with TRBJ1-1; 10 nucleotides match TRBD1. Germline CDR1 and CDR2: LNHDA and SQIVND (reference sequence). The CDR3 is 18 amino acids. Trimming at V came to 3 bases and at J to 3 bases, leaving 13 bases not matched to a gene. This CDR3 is CASSMPQDRGIGDTEAFF. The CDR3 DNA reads TGTGCCAGTAGTATGCCCCAGGACAGGGGGATAGGGGACACTGAAGCTTTCTTT.

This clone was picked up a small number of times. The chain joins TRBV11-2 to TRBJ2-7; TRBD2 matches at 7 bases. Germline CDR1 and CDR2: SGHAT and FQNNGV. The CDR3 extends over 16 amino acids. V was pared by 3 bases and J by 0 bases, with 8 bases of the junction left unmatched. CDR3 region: CASSFRVRGDSYEQYF. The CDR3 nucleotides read TGTGCCAGCAGCTTTAGGGTTCGGGGGGACTCCTACGAGCAGTACTTC.

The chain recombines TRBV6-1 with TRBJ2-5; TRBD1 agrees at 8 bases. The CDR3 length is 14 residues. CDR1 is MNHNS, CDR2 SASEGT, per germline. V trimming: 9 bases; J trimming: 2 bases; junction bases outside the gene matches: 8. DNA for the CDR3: TGTGCCAGTACGGACAGGGAGATTCAAGAGACCCAGTACTTC. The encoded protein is CASTDREIQETQYF.

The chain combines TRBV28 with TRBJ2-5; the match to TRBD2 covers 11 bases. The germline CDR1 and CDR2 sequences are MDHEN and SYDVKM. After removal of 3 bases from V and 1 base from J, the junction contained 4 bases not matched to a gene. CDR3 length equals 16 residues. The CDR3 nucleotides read TGTGCCAGCAGTTTCGGACTAGCGGGTCTCCAAGAGACCCAGTACTTC. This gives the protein CASSFGLAGLQETQYF.

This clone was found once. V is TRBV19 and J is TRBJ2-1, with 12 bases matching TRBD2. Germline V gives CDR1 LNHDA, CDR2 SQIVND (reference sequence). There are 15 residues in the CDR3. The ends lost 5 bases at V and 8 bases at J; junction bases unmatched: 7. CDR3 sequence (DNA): TGTGCCAGTAGTGCCTCTAGCGGGAGGGCCGATGAGCAGTTCTTC. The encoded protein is CASSASSGRADEQFF. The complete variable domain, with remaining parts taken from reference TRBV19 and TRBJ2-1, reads DGGITQSPKYLFRKEGQNVTLSCEQNLNHDAMYWYRQDPGQGLRLIYYSQIVNDFQKGDIAEGYSVSREKKESFPLTVTSAQKNPTAFYLCASSASSGRADEQFFGPGTRLTVL.

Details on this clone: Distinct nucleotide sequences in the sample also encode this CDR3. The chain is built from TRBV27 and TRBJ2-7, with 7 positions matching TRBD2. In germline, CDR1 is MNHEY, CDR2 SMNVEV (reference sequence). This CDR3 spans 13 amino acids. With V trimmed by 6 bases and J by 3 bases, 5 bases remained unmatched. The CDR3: CASSPGTIYEQYF. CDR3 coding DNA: TGTGCCAGCAGCCCAGGGACTATCTACGAGCAGTACTTC.

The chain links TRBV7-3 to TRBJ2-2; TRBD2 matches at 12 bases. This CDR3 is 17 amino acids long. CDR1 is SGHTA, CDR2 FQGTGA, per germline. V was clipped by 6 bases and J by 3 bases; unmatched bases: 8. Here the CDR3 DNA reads TGTGCCAGCAGGTGGACTAGCGGGGAGGCGGACACCGGGGAGCTGTTTTTT. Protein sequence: CASRWTSGEADTGELFF.

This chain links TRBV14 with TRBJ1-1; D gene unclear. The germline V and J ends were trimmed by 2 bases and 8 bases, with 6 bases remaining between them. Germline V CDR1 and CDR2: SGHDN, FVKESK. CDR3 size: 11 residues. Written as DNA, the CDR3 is TGTGCCAGCAGCCAACTGGCAGAAGCTTTCTTT. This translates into CASSQLAEAFF.

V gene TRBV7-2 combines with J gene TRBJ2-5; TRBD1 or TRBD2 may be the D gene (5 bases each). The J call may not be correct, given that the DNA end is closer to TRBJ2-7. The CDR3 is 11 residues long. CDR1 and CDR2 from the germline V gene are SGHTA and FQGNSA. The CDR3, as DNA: TGTGCCAGCATCCAGGGACACGAGCAGTACTTC. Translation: CASIQGHEQYF.

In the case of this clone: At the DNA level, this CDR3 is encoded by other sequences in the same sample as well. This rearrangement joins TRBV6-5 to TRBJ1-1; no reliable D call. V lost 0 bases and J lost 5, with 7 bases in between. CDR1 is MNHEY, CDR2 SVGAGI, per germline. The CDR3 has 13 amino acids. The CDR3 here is CASSYSPGTEAFF. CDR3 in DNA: TGTGCCAGCAGTTACTCGCCGGGGACTGAAGCTTTCTTT.

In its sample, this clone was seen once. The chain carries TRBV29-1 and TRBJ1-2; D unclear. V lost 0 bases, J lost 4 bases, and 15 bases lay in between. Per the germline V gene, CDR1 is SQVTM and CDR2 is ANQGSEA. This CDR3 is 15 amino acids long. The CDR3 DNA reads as TGCAGCGTTGAAGACCCCGTGGTGGGCCTCTATGGCTACACCTTC. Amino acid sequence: CSVEDPVVGLYGYTF.

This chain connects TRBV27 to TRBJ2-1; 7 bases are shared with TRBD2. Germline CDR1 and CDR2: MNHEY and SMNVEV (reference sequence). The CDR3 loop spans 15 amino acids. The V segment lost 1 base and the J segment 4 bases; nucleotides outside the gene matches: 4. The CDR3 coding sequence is TGTGCCAGCAGTTTATTTTTCGGGAGGTACAATGAGCAGTTCTTC. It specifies CASSLFFGRYNEQFF.

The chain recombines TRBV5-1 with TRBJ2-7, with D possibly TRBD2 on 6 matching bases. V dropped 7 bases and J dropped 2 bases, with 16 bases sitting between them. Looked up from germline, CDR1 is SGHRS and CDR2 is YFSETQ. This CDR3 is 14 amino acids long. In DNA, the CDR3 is TGCGCCAGCCGCAACCCGGGGGACCCCTACGAGCAGTACTTC. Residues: CASRNPGDPYEQYF. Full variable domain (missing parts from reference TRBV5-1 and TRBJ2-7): KAGVTQTPRYLIKTRGQQVTLSCSPISGHRSVSWYQQTPGQGLQFLFEYFSETQRNKGNFPGRFSGRQFSNSRSEMNVSTLELGDSALYLCASRNPGDPYEQYFGPGTRLTVT.

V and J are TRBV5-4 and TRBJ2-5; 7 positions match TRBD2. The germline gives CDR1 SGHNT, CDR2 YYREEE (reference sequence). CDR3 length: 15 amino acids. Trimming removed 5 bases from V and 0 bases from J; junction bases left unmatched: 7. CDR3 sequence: CASRIGAGHQETQYF. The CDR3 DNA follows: TGTGCCAGCAGAATTGGAGCGGGACACCAAGAGACCCAGTACTTC.

The CDR3 DNA sequence: TGTGCCAGCAGTGAATGGCCCCGAGGGGCGGGAGAGCAGTACTTC. Protein product: CASSEWPRGAGEQYF. The chain recombines TRBV25-1 with TRBJ2-7; TRBD2 is a possible D gene (6 bases). The V gene lost 1 base and the J gene lost 7 bases, with 17 bases spanning the gap. Germline CDR1 and CDR2: MGHDK and SYGVNS. The CDR3 is made up of 15 amino acids.

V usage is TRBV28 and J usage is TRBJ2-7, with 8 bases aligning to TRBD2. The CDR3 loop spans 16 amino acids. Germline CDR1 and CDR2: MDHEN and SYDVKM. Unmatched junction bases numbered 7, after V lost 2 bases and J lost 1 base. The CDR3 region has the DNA TGTGCCAGCAGTTTAGGAAGCGGGAGCCCTTCCTACGAGCAGTACTTC. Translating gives CASSLGSGSPSYEQYF.

As DNA, the CDR3 is TGTGCCAGCAGCGTAGTAAGCCTTAGTGAGCAGTTCTTC. Translation gives CASSVVSLSEQFF. The chain carries TRBV9 and TRBJ2-1; D uncertain. The CDR3 totals 13 residues. The V gene lost 0 bases and the J gene lost 9 bases, with 10 bases spanning the gap. Germline assignment: CDR1 SGDLS and CDR2 YYNGEE. Together with reference TRBV9 and TRBJ2-1, the CDR3 gives the full variable domain: DSGVTQTPKHLITATGQRVTLRCSPRSGDLSVYWYQQSLDQGLQFLIQYYNGEERAKGNILERFSAQQFPDLHSELNLSSLELGDSALYFCASSVVSLSEQFFGPGTRLTVL.

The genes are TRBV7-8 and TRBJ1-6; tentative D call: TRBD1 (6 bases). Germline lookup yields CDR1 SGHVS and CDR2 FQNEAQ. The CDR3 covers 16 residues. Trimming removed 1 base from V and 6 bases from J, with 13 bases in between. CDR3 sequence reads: CASSLVRTDSNSPLHF. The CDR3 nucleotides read TGTGCCAGCAGCTTAGTGAGGACAGACTCTAATTCACCCCTCCACTTT.